This TCR beta chain was found in a study of vaccination and CD4 T cells after COVID-19. Looking at the study overall: Post-vaccine sampling followed dose two by a median 72 days (range 14 to 241). Each of the control cultures got a CEFX pool, an HIV-1 Nef pool, or no peptide. Study results and limitations: In convalescent patients, 304 of 307 vaccine-specific clones were spike mono-reactive.

Sequencing of cultured CD4+ T cell DNA used the Oncomine TCR Beta short-read assay. The genomic DNA was obtained from cultured CD4+ T cells by extraction with the QIAamp micro DNA kit. Each CDR3 protein is one row after TCRdb ran MiXCR on the PCR reads. The table lists fewer than 15,000 distinct CDR3 sequences, approximately 61% of them singletons. The germline V gene has CDR1 SGHAT and CDR2 FQDESV (reference sequence). CDR3 length: 14 residues. V dropped 4 bases and J dropped 5 bases, with 11 bases sitting between them. This clonotype was found a few times. Its antigen is currently unknown. Documented treatment: approximately 9-day PBMC culture with coronavirus spike peptide pools or control peptides (ViraFEST assay).

This receptor was obtained from a human donor who had recovered from COVID-19. The sample comprised CD4+ T cells from blood, cultured in vitro. The chain is built from TRBV11-1 and TRBJ2-2; D ambiguous. CDR3 DNA: TGTGCCAGCAGCTCCCAGGACCAAACCGGGGAGCTGTTTTTT. Translated: CASSSQDQTGELFF.